A selection of T cell receptor beta chains follows, all from one sample in a study of OX40 agonist ivuxolimab in advanced cancers. Produced via immunoSEQ multiplex PCR; TCRdb's table is partial and in-frame only. This sample carries roughly 80,000 clones, 75% to 85% of them seen once, and the ten largest clones take 0.61%. The sample here was CD4+ or CD8+ T cells sorted from blood, taken in a trial of the OX40 agonist ivuxolimab. All receptors come from an adult with an advanced solid tumor such as melanoma, head and neck, liver or kidney cancer. Each CDR3 is given with its conserved first and last residue. A D gene is named only where the DNA matches it firmly. Rows may omit the clone size; those that give it use once, few, many or a size class.

16,TRBJ1-3,-,TRBV4-1,-,TGCGCCAGCAGCCAAGGGGCAGGTCGAGCTGGAAACACCATATATTTT,CASSQGAGRAGNTIYF
15,TRBJ1-5,-,TRBV6-7,-,TGTGCCAGCAGTTACAAGAGGGCGGAGAATCAGCCCCAGCATTTT,CASSYKRAENQPQHF
16,TRBJ1-5,-,TRBV7-2,TRBD1,TGTGCCAGCAGCTTTGTACAGGGGATCAGCAATCAGCCCCAGCATTTT,CASSFVQGISNQPQHF
14,TRBJ2-2,-,TRBV14,TRBD2,TGTGCCAGCAGGCAGCGGGGGACCTCCGGGGAGCTGTTTTTT,CASRQRGTSGELFF
17,TRBJ1-2,few,TRBV4-3,-,TGCGCCAGCAGCCAAAATGTTTGGGGGGCCGTCAACTATGGCTACACCTTC,CASSQNVWGAVNYGYTF
13,TRBJ1-1,-,TRBV11-2,-,TGTGCCAGCAGCGCCGGACAGAGAACTGAAGCTTTCTTT,CASSAGQRTEAFF
16,TRBJ2-3,-,TRBV11-2,TRBD1,TGTGCCAGCAGCCCAAGGACAGGGGGCTCAACAGATACGCAGTATTTT,CASSPRTGGSTDTQYF
15,TRBJ2-3,once,TRBV5-8,-,TGTGCCAGCAGCCCGGGTTTGCGAATCACAGATACGCAGTATTTT,CASSPGLRITDTQYF
16,TRBJ2-7,-,TRBV5-5,TRBD2,TGTGCCAGCAGCTGGGGGCTAGCGGGTCCCGCCTACGAGCAGTACTTC,CASSWGLAGPAYEQYF
16,TRBJ2-1,-,TRBV19,TRBD1,TGTGCCAGTAGTATAGGACGGACAGGCCCCCACAATGAGCAGTTCTTC,CASSIGRTGPHNEQFF
18,TRBJ2-3,-,TRBV4-3,-,TGCGCCAGCAGCCAAGATGAGGTGGGGGGGCGTAGTGGAGATACGCAGTATTTT,CASSQDEVGGRSGDTQYF
16,TRBJ2-5,-,TRBV9,TRBD1,TGTGCCAGCAGCGCTCGGACAGGGGGATTACAAGAGACCCAGTACTTC,CASSARTGGLQETQYF
15,TRBJ2-5,once,TRBV11-2,-,TGTGCCAGCAGCCGGCCCTTAGCGGCCCAAGAGACCCAGTACTTC,CASSRPLAAQETQYF
15,TRBJ1-6,-,TRBV5-1,-,TGCGCCAGCAGCCCGGAGGGGATTGGGAATTCACCCCTCCACTTT,CASSPEGIGNSPLHF
16,TRBJ2-7,once,TRBV18,-,TGTGCCAGCTCTCTCCGCCCAGGTCTCCTCGCCTACGAGCAGTACTTC,CASSLRPGLLAYEQYF
19,TRBJ2-2,once,TRBV7-3,TRBD2,TGTGCCAGCAGCTTACGTTGGGGTAGCGGGGGCCCGAACACCGGGGAGCTGTTTTTT,CASSLRWGSGGPNTGELFF
13,TRBJ1-1,-,TRBV5-5,-,TGTGCCAGCAGCTTGGCCGCGAACACTGAAGCTTTCTTT,CASSLAANTEAFF
15,TRBJ1-5,-,TRBV2,-,TGTGCCAGCAGTCCGCTGCTACAGGGTAATCAGCCCCAGCATTTT,CASSPLLQGNQPQHF
15,TRBJ1-1,-,TRBV6-1,-,TGTGCCAGCAGTGAAGTTCAGGGCGTTAGCACTGAAGCTTTCTTT,CASSEVQGVSTEAFF
12,TRBJ2-5,-,TRBV30,-,TGTGCCTGGAGTCGCCAGGGGGAGACCCAGTACTTC,CAWSRQGETQYF
13,TRBJ2-7,-,TRBV30,TRBD1,TGTGCCTCCTCGGGACAGGGGGGCTCCGAGCAGTACTTC,CASSGQGGSEQYF
14,TRBJ1-1,-,TRBV7-9,-,TGTGCCAGCCTTCGGAGGGGTTGGAACACTGAAGCTTTCTTT,CASLRRGWNTEAFF
15,TRBJ2-2,-,TRBV5-1,TRBD2,TGCGCCAGCAGCTTCGGACTAGCGAACACCGGGGAGCTGTTTTTT,CASSFGLANTGELFF
14,TRBJ1-6,-,TRBV4-1,-,TGCGCCAGCAGCCAAGAAATAGCGCATTCACCCCTCCACTTT,CASSQEIAHSPLHF
14,TRBJ1-1,-,TRBV7-2,-,TGTGCCAGCAGCTTAGAACCCAAGAACACTGAAGCTTTCTTT,CASSLEPKNTEAFF
14,TRBJ1-4,few,TRBV6-5,-,TGTGCCAGCAGAGCCATTCCGGGTGAAGAAAAACTGTTTTTT,CASRAIPGEEKLFF
15,TRBJ1-6,-,TRBV5-1,-,TGCGCCAGCAGCACAAGAGGGGGTTATAATTCACCCCTCCACTTT,CASSTRGGYNSPLHF
17,TRBJ2-2,-,TRBV18,-,TGTGCCAGCTCACCACCTAACAGGGCTGCGGAAACCGGGGAGCTGTTTTTT,CASSPPNRAAETGELFF
16,TRBJ2-1,-,TRBV5-4,TRBD2,TGTGCCAGCAGCTTGGGAGGCGGGGGGACATACAATGAGCAGTTCTTC,CASSLGGGGTYNEQFF
17,TRBJ2-7,few,TRBV7-2,-,TGTGCCAGCAGCCCTCCCCACCAACGACAGGTGACATACGAGCAGTACTTC,CASSPPHQRQVTYEQYF
14,TRBJ1-3,-,TRBV30,-,TGTGCCTGGAGTGTCACAGACTCTGGAAACACCATATATTTT,CAWSVTDSGNTIYF
11,TRBJ1-1,-,TRBV20-1,-,TGCAGTGCTAGAAGAAACACTGAAGCTTTCTTT,CSARRNTEAFF
16,TRBJ1-1,-,TRBV18,-,TGTGCCAGCTCACCACCGAGGGGGGGCGGGGACACTGAAGCTTTCTTT,CASSPPRGGGDTEAFF
15,TRBJ2-1,once,TRBV5-1,-,TGCGCCAGCAGCCGGAGCGGACTTACCTACAATGAGCAGTTCTTC,CASSRSGLTYNEQFF
16,TRBJ1-6,-,TRBV18,TRBD1,TGTGCCAGCTCACCACCATCGGGACAGGGATACGCACCCCTCCACTTT,CASSPPSGQGYAPLHF
16,TRBJ2-1,-,TRBV2,-,TGTGCCAGCAGTGAATTACAGGGAGTAGAGACCAATGAGCAGTTCTTC,CASSELQGVETNEQFF
16,TRBJ1-4,-,TRBV6-5,-,TGTGCCAGCAGTTACTCACCCGGGATTCTCAATGAAAAACTGTTTTTT,CASSYSPGILNEKLFF
14,TRBJ1-3,-,TRBV30,TRBD1,TGTGCCTGGGGACAGGGGAATACTGGAAACACCATATATTTT,CAWGQGNTGNTIYF
14,TRBJ1-2,-,TRBV7-3,TRBD1,TGTGCCAGCAGCCTCTCCGGACAGGGGAATGGCTACACCTTC,CASSLSGQGNGYTF
14,TRBJ1-2,-,TRBV7-9,TRBD1,TGTGCCAGCAGCTTAGGACAGGGCGTAGAGGGCTACACCTTC,CASSLGQGVEGYTF
15,TRBJ2-3,-,TRBV19,-,TGTGCCAGTAGTATTGAGGGAACGGGGACAGATACGCAGTATTTT,CASSIEGTGTDTQYF
15,TRBJ1-1,-,TRBV9,TRBD1,TGTGCCAGCAGCGGTAAAGGGGGCAGGGACACTGAAGCTTTCTTT,CASSGKGGRDTEAFF
12,TRBJ1-4,-,TRBV9,-,TGTGCCAGAGGACAGAGAAATGAAAAACTGTTTTTT,CARGQRNEKLFF
14,TRBJ2-1,-,TRBV14,TRBD2,TGTGCCAGTCGAAGGTCGGCGGGGGGCAATGAGCAGTTCTTC,CASRRSAGGNEQFF
15,TRBJ2-7,-,TRBV5-1,TRBD1,TGCGCCAGCAGCCTCTATGGACAGGGGAATAGCGAGCAGTACTTC,CASSLYGQGNSEQYF
15,TRBJ2-7,few,TRBV19,TRBD1,TGTGCCAGTAGTATATCTGGACAGGGGGACTACGAGCAGTACTTC,CASSISGQGDYEQYF